This T cell receptor beta chain was sequenced for a study of cytomegalovirus exposure and HLA in healthy donors (dated by TCRdb to 2015 to 2018). For the study in its entirety: An earlier analysis of approximately 640 of the donors reported approximately 290 Gb of sequence data and 100 million to 140 million unique TCR beta sequences from about 179 million T cells. An early release that covered about 600 HLA-typed donors contained approximately 320 gigabases of sequencing data and some 87 million unique TCR sequences. Among the roughly 390 genotyped donors, about 85% belonged to the genetic ancestry cluster associated with self-reported Caucasian donors. The aim of the study was to test whether cataloging public T cell receptors could identify signatures of past pathogen exposure. The study profiled the T cell repertoires of under 700 subjects by immunosequencing and related them to cytomegalovirus serostatus. In addition to the first cohort of around 670 subjects, a separate validation cohort of around 110 different subjects was used. The study combined high-throughput TCR immunosequencing, statistical association of individual TCRs with disease status, and machine learning to predict cytomegalovirus infection status. A later analysis re-analyzed previously published TCR beta repertoires from about 600 donors and added high-resolution HLA genotyping to study TCR occurrence patterns. Rather than using new phenotypic data, the later analysis identified candidate immune exposures from TCR beta sequences and from how often those sequences occurred across donors. An earlier analysis of fewer than 700 of the donors applied high-throughput TCR beta sequencing to assess whether each TCR beta V gene segment acted as functional or pseudogenic. Donor age, sex, ethnicity and CMV serostatus were compiled alongside the repertoire data. A later genetic analysis took genome-wide SNP genotypes for about 60% of the roughly 670 donors and used that subset as a discovery cohort. Every discovery cohort repertoire had been produced on one sequencing platform. HLA typing included class I and class II loci at four-digit resolution. Typing coverage differed by locus: A, B, C, DRB1 and DQB1 were typed in roughly 620-630 donors, DQA1 in about 560, DPA1 in some 600, and DPB1 in 400 to 480. A few DR-DQ haplotypes were treated as single units for association and clustering because of strong linkage in the cohort. Across around 400 genotyped donors of the cohort, an average of roughly 250,000 unique TCR beta nucleotide sequences per donor were sequenced, and 15% to 20% of those sequences were non-productive.

Study-level results and caveats: In both the original and validation cohorts, the classifier was reported to diagnose cytomegalovirus status with high specificity and sensitivity. Presence/absence analyses assumed roughly uniform sequencing depth across donors, an assumption that may not hold. Linkage disequilibrium might explain the correlated functional status among segregating V segments, but an unknown experimental factor could not be ruled out. Compared with equally common non-associated chains, HLA-associated TCR beta chains in a later analysis were more clonally expanded and had lower generation probabilities. Assigning TCR associations to individual alleles was difficult when HLA alleles, especially DR and DQ, strongly co-occurred. At a false discovery rate of 0.05, a later analysis linked around 15,000 TCR beta sequences to specific HLA alleles. Compared with the roughly 700-donor mean, donors in an Asian-associated ancestry cluster had fewer N-insertions in productive TCRs, according to a later genetic analysis. The study gave a list of about 150 TCR beta chains associated with cytomegalovirus. Because counts were too low, seventeen rarely observed V segments, including chromosome 9 orphons, were left out of the earlier analysis of 587 of the donors. For the cohort, immune exposure information was limited to CMV serostatus. In a later analysis, several top co-occurrence clusters were reported to appear linked to parvovirus B19, influenza, CMV and Epstein-Barr virus. A cluster of highly shared sequence variants was judged likely to represent a technical artifact of the sequencing pipeline. Only TCR beta chains were sequenced in this cohort, and the absence of alpha or paired-chain data limited detectable features. In a later genetic analysis, a missense DCLRE1C variant was associated with V-gene and J-gene trimming of TCR beta chains, and the association was replicated in an independent cohort. Because HLA typing was missing for some donors at each locus, association tests included only the typed subset. Most CMV-associated TCR beta chains appeared to be HLA-restricted in a later analysis, and the HLA associations seemed to be driven largely by CMV exposure. Some IMGT-functional V segments, including TRBV6-2 and TRBV6-3, could not be distinguished by the 87-base-pair reads and were therefore excluded. A further reported finding was that TCR beta sequences accurately predicted the HLA-A and HLA-B alleles for most subjects in the first cohort. In an earlier analysis of 500 to 650 of the donors, most TCR beta V segments appeared in productive rearrangements about 87% or about 30% of the time, broadly matching IMGT annotations. In vitro tests confirmed that a few of the cytomegalovirus-associated TCR beta chains recognize cytomegalovirus antigens. Most TCR sequences were observed very rarely across donors, whereas some public TCRs were present in many individuals. It was suggested by the authors that the approach could potentially be generalized to other disease states and immunological phenotypes. According to a later analysis, TCR association rates differed among HLA loci, with DRB1 alleles showing the most associated TCRs and HLA-C alleles showing the fewest.

Taken from the germline V gene, the CDR1 and CDR2 loops are SGHRS and YFSETQ. V loses 2 bases, J loses 6 bases, and the germline ends lie 15 bases apart. The CDR3 spans 14 residues, from the cysteine through the phenylalanine. The entry retains the CDR3 DNA only, 42 bases that are in frame from base 1. The protocol used for the library was the immunoSEQ multiplex PCR assay. For the multiplex PCR, a mixture combining 60 forward primers for TCR Vbeta segments and 13 reverse primers for TCR Jbeta segments was used. The CDR3 region of rearranged TCR beta genes was amplified from genomic DNA with a multiplex PCR assay. The Illumina HiSeq System was used to sequence the amplified TCR beta libraries as 87-base-pair reads. On the study's bioinformatics: A later analysis tallied 75 million to 85 million unique TCR beta chains across the approximately 670 repertoires, and about 12 million of those chains were shared by two or more donors. Raw reads were error-corrected and collapsed into unique sequences with a nearest-neighbor algorithm that merged closely related sequences to remove PCR and sequencing errors. Alignment of CDR3 sequences to IMGT reference sequences was used to assign V, D and J gene segments. Each retained sequence needed at least a six-nucleotide match to both a V gene segment and a J gene segment. Rearrangements were called productive when the CDR3 lacked stop codons and stayed in frame with V and J; all others were non-productive. CDR3 was defined by IMGT convention, running from the second conserved V-encoded cysteine to the conserved J-encoded phenylalanine. In an earlier analysis of 500 to 650 of the donors, sequences lacking an unambiguous match to a single V gene segment were excluded. In an earlier analysis of approximately 590 of the donors, a V segment was called functional when productive rearrangements were above 56.7%, and segregating when the standard deviation between donors exceeded 5%. A statistical classification framework was developed to diagnose cytomegalovirus status using the catalog of TCR beta chain sequences. A later analysis assigned V and J genes by comparing TCR nucleotide sequences with IMGT/GENE-DB human TR gene sequences. Using the TCRdist pipeline, a later analysis assigned CDR3 sequences along with most-parsimonious VDJ recombination scenarios. In a later analysis, every TCR beta chain was defined by the combination of its CDR3 amino acid sequence and its V-gene family, and reads without a unique V-gene family were dropped. In a later analysis, nearly 600 highly shared, low-generation-probability nucleotide sequences were removed to address suspected cross-contamination and a sequencing artifact. For each public chain, a later analysis derived a clonal expansion index from normalized ranks of inferred template counts within each repertoire. In a later analysis, generation probabilities were computed using a VDJ recombination model fitted to out-of-frame rearrangements, and the results were checked against IGoR. Hypergeometric tests were used in a later analysis to score TCR-TCR, TCR-HLA and TCR-CMV co-occurrence, with a repertoire-size bias correction applied to the TCR pairs. In a later analysis, false discovery rates were estimated by permuting HLA or CMV assignments 20 times. In a later analysis, co-occurring TCRs were grouped using DBSCAN, and TCRdist sequence similarity was added for clustering within HLA-allele-positive subsets. Repertoires with fewer than 30,000 or more than 120,000 public chains, plus five repertoires with anomalous nucleotide sharing, were excluded from co-occurrence clustering. Here the immuneACCESS table is served through TCRdb, limited to in-frame sequences with V and J called. Missing clones are a known gap in these copies; in checked studies unresolved V genes cover under half, and the rest lacks a known reason. That table is the source of V, J and clone size, and D and trimming were worked out from the DNA. Within this sample are some 140,000 clones, with around 75% of them counted one time only. The leading ten clones occupy 3% to 4% of the sample.

On this clone: Its antigen remains undetermined. No much larger clone exists at a distance of one base, and base qualities are not known.

In total, more than 500 healthy bone marrow donors made up the cohort. Cohort members were all nominally healthy when sampled, although unrecorded immune exposures were likely present. The donor tested CMV seronegative and was one of the 352 seronegative cohort members. Every donor gave a peripheral blood sample, and the peripheral blood mononuclear cells from that sample were used for TCR beta sequencing. Genomic DNA extraction from the blood cell samples was performed with the Qiagen DNeasy Blood Extraction Kit. This receptor was obtained from a female donor in good health and CMV-seronegative. The receptor chain draws on TRBV5-1 and TRBJ2-7; the D region possibly corresponds to TRBD2 (7 bases align). The sequenced sample was PBMCs. The CDR3 sequence is CASSLGGGPSEQYF. The DNA reads as follows: TGCGCCAGCAGCTTAGGGGGAGGGCCTTCCGAGCAGTACTTC. Reference TRBV5-1 and TRBJ2-7 genes cover what lies past the CDR3, so the full variable domain is KAGVTQTPRYLIKTRGQQVTLSCSPISGHRSVSWYQQTPGQGLQFLFEYFSETQRNKGNFPGRFSGRQFSNSRSEMNVSTLELGDSALYLCASSLGGGPSEQYFGPGTRLTVT.